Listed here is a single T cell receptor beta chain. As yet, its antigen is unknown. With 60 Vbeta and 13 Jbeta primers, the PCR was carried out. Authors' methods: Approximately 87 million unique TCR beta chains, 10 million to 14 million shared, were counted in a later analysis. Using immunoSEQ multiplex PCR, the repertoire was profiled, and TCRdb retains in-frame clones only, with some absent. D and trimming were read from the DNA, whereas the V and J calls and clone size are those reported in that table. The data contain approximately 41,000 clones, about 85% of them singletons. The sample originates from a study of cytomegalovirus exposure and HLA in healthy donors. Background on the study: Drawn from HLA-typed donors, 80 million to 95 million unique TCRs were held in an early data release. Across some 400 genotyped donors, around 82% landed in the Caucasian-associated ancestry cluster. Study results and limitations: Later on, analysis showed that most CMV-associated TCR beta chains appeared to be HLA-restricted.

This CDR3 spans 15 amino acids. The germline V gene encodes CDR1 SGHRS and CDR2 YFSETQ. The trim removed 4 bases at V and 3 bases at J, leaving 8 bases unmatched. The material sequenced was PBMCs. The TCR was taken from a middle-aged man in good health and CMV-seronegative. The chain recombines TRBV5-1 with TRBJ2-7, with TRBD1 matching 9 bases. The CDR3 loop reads CASSAGQGSLYEQYF. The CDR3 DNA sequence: TGCGCCAGCAGCGCGGGACAGGGAAGCCTCTACGAGCAGTACTTC.